Listed below are T cell receptor beta chains from one sample, sequenced in a study of radiotherapy plus CTLA-4 blockade in lung cancer. Clones were sequenced by immunoSEQ multiplex PCR, and TCRdb holds only the in-frame ones, with some missing. The sample includes around 91,000 clones, around nine tenths seen only once; the top ten take 4.9%. Sequences were derived from peripheral blood, sampled from a patient treated with radiotherapy plus ipilimumab. These TCRs come from a human donor with non-small cell lung cancer that progressed on radiotherapy plus ipilimumab. CDR3s include the opening cysteine and the closing phenylalanine or tryptophan.

v_gene	j_gene	CDR3aa
TRBV7-3	TRBJ2-7	CASSVTGTGGAEQYF
TRBV6-1	TRBJ2-5	CASSEAGLVGETQYF
TRBV30	TRBJ2-3	CAWSWPAGGFRRADTQYF
TRBV2	TRBJ2-3	CASSEARHTDTQYF
TRBV5-1	TRBJ2-7	CASSPIAGGPDEQYF
TRBV14	TRBJ2-7	CASSQGLLLSRYF
TRBV19	TRBJ2-2	CASSSRAGAVGELFF
TRBV5-1	TRBJ2-6	CASSFSGANVLTF
TRBV6-1	TRBJ2-1	CASNMGLAGISEQFF
TRBV9	TRBJ2-3	CASSVGLAGTSTDTQYF
TRBV2	TRBJ1-2	CASSPLSYGYTF
TRBV6-5	TRBJ2-1	CASRQSGGEQFF
TRBV2	TRBJ1-5	CASKLGPTNQPQHF
TRBV27	TRBJ1-1	CASRLAHNTEAFF
TRBV18	TRBJ1-4	CASSPSQGPTNEKLFF
TRBV14	TRBJ1-2	CASSQAGTANYGYTF
TRBV5-1	TRBJ1-1	CASSLEGADTEAFF
TRBV2	TRBJ1-2	CASTRPTGEDGYTF
TRBV7-8	TRBJ2-1	CASSLGAKGNEQFF
TRBV11-2	TRBJ2-5	CASSPGTSGRAGEQYF
TRBV4-1	TRBJ1-5	CASSHPTPGRQPQHF
TRBV10-3	TRBJ2-1	CAIRENRGGLNNEQFF
TRBV1	TRBJ2-1	CTSSQSTSGRNEQFF
TRBV15	TRBJ2-1	CATSPGIYNEQFF
TRBV6-5	TRBJ2-7	CASKRRGYYEQYF
TRBV6-1	TRBJ2-2	CASRYFSGELFF
TRBV19	TRBJ2-7	CASSIAGYAYEQYF
TRBV2	TRBJ2-5	CASSEGVAVQETQYF
TRBV5-1	TRBJ2-2	CASSPTSGHTGELFF
TRBV4-2	TRBJ2-5	CASSQESWGETQYF